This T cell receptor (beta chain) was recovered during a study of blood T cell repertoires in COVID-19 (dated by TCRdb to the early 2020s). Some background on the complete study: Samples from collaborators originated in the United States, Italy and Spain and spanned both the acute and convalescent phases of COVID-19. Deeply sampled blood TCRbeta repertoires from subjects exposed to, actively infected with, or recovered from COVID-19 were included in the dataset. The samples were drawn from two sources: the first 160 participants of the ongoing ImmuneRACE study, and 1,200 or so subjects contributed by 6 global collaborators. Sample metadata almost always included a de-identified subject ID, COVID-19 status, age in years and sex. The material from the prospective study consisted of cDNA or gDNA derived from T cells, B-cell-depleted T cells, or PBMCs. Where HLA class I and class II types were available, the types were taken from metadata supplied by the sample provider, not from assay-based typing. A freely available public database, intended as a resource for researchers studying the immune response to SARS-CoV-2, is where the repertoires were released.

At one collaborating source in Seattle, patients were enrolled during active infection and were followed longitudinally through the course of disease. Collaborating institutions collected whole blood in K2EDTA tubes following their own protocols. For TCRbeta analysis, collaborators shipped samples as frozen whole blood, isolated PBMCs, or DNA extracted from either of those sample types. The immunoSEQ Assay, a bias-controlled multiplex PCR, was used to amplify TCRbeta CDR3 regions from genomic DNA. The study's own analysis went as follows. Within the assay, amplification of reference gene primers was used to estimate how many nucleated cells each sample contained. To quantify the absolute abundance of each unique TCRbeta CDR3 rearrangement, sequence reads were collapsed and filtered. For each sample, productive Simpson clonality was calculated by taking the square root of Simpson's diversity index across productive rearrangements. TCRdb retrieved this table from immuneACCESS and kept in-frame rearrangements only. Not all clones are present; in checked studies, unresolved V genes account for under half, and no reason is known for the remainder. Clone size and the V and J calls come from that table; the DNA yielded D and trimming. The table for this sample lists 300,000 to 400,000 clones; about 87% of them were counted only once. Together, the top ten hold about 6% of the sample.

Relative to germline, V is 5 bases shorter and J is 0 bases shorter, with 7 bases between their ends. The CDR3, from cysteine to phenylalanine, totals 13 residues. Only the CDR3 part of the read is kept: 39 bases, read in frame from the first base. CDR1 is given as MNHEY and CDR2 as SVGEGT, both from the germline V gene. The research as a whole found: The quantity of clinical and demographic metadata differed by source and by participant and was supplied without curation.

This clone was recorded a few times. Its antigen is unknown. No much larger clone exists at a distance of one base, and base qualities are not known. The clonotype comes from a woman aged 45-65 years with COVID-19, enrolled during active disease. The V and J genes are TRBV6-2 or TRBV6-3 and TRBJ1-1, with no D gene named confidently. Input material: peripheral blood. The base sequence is TGTGCCAGCAGTGTAGTTTTGAACACTGAAGCTTTCTTT. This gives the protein CASSVVLNTEAFF.